One and the same sample provided the 5 T cell receptor beta chains below, sequenced in a study of blood T cell repertoires in COVID-19 (dated by TCRdb to the early 2020s). The library was built by means of the immunoSEQ multiplex PCR assay. TCRdb carries this immuneACCESS record with in-frame sequences only. Its versions omit some clonotypes, under half of them owing to an unresolved V gene in the studies checked, with the rest unexplained. The table for this sample lists approximately 340,000 clones; approximately 89% of them were counted only once. The top ten hold about 0.86% of the sample. Source material: PBMCs or T cells enriched from blood (not recorded which). The receptors derive from a woman aged 40 to 50 who had been exposed to COVID-19.

The table lists this clone with a count of one. This chain uses TRBV27 with TRBJ1-2; D is possibly TRBD1 (5 bases). This CDR3 region has 15 residues. Germline assignment: CDR1 MNHEY and CDR2 SMNVEV (reference sequence). The V gene lost 8 bases and the J gene lost 0 bases, with 16 bases spanning the gap. The CDR3 reads CASGKRGQPNYGYTF. The DNA for the CDR3 is TGTGCCAGCGGGAAAAGGGGCCAGCCTAACTATGGCTACACCTTC.

The rearrangement joins TRBV18 to TRBJ2-5, with D possibly TRBD2 on 5 matching bases. The V end lost 0 bases, the J end lost 5 bases, and 7 bases lay between the germline ends. The germline V gene has CDR1 KGHSH and CDR2 LQKENI. This CDR3 spans 13 amino acids. CDR3 amino acids: CASSPPGVETQYF. In nucleotides, the CDR3 is TGTGCCAGCTCACCACCGGGAGTGGAGACCCAGTACTTC.

V and J are TRBV5-1 and TRBJ2-1, with 7 bases fitting TRBD1. The germline gives CDR1 SGHRS, CDR2 YFSETQ. After removal of 4 bases from V and 4 bases from J, the junction contained 8 bases not matched to a gene. This CDR3 comprises 15 residues. Here the CDR3 DNA reads TGCGCCAGCAGCCCGACAGGGACCCCTTACAATGAGCAGTTCTTC. Translating it yields CASSPTGTPYNEQFF.

The CDR3 DNA follows: TGCAGTGCTAGTCTAAGAAACACCATATATTTT. Amino acid sequence: CSASLRNTIYF. The chain links TRBV20-1 to TRBJ1-3, with D unclear. The CDR3 is 11 residues long. Trimming removed 3 bases from V and 5 bases from J, with 5 bases in between. CDR1 DFQATT and CDR2 SNEGSKA come from the germline V gene (reference sequence).

J is TRBJ1-5 and V is TRBV6-4; maybe TRBD1 (5 bases). Trimming stripped 6 bases from V and 4 bases from J, with 10 bases between. Germline CDR1 MRHNA, CDR2 SNTAGT. This CDR3 has 13 residues. The CDR3 spells CASSPRVNQPQHF. The CDR3 nucleotides read TGTGCCAGCAGCCCCAGGGTGAATCAGCCCCAGCATTTT.